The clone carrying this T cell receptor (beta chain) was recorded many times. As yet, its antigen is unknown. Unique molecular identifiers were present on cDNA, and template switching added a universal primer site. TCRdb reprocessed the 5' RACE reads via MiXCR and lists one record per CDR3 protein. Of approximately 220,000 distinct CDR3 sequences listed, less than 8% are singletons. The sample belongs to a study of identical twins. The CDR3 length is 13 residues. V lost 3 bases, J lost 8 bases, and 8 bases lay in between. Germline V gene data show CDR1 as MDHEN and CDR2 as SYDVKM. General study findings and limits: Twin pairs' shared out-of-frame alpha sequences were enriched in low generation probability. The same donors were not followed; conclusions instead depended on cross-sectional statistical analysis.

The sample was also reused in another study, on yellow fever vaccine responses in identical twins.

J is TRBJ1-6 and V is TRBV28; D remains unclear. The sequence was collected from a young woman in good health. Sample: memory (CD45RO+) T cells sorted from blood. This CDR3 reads CASSLGSYSPLHF. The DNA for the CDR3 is TGTGCCAGCAGTTTGGGATCTTATTCACCCCTCCACTTT. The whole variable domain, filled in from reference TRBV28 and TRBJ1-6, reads DVKVTQSSRYLVKRTGEKVFLECVQDMDHENMFWYRQDPGLGLRLIYFSYDVKMKEKGDIPEGYSVSREKKERFSLILESASTNQTSMYLCASSLGSYSPLHFGNGTRLTVT.